This is a list of T cell receptor beta chains from one sample in a study of glioma-infiltrating T cells. In TCRdb, the multiplex PCR reads were re-called with MiXCR into one record per CDR3 protein. The sample has over 120,000 distinct CDR3 sequences, about 39% seen once. The sample taken for sequencing was glioma tissue, nonneoplastic brain tissue, or PBMCs (not recorded which). The source of these receptors is a human donor with low-grade glioma or glioblastoma, undergoing nonglioma brain surgery, or in good health (not recorded which). The CDR3 runs from the conserved cysteine through the conserved F or W. D genes are given only for firm matches. Rows give clone size only sometimes, using once, few, many, or a class for an expanded clone.

clone size,D gene,CDR3 length,J gene,V gene,CDR3 protein,CDR3 DNA
-,TRBD1,15,TRBJ1-2,TRBV4-2,CASSQVSGQGYGYTF,TGTGCCAGCAGCCAAGTCTCTGGACAGGGCTATGGCTACACCTTC
few,-,13,TRBJ2-1,TRBV2,CASSSRSYNEQFF,TGTGCCAGCAGTTCCAGATCCTACAATGAGCAGTTCTTC
medium-sized,-,13,TRBJ2-7,TRBV6-1,CASKSAGSYEQYF,TGTGCCAGCAAGAGCGCGGGCTCCTACGAGCAGTACTTC
-,TRBD2,15,TRBJ2-1,TRBV19,CASSNPVAGTDEQFF,TGTGCCAGTAGTAACCCCGTAGCGGGTACGGATGAGCAGTTCTTC
-,-,16,TRBJ2-3,TRBV5-4,CASSSPAGGGTDTQYF,TGTGCCAGCAGCTCCCCGGCCGGAGGTGGCACAGATACGCAGTATTTT
-,TRBD1,15,TRBJ2-5,TRBV25-1,CASSEAGQGQETQYF,TGTGCCAGCAGTGAGGCAGGACAGGGGCAAGAGACCCAGTACTTC
-,-,14,TRBJ2-6,TRBV6-2/TRBV6-3,CANKHYSGANVLTF,TGTGCCAATAAACATTACTCTGGGGCCAACGTCCTGACTTTC
many,-,14,TRBJ2-2,TRBV6-1,CASKGRRSSGELFF,TGTGCCAGCAAGGGGAGGAGGAGTTCCGGGGAGCTGTTTTTT
-,-,15,TRBJ2-1,TRBV4-3,CASSQSRQSYNEQFF,TGCGCCAGCAGCCAATCGAGGCAATCCTACAATGAGCAGTTCTTC
few,TRBD2,18,TRBJ2-2,TRBV6-5,CASRSASGGTTNTGELFF,TGTGCCAGCAGATCGGCTAGCGGGGGGACGACAAACACCGGGGAGCTGTTTTTT
few,-,12,TRBJ2-1,TRBV7-9,CASSSVYNEQFF,TGTGCCAGCAGCTCCGTGTACAATGAGCAGTTCTTC
many,-,16,TRBJ2-1,TRBV6-1,CASSEDSGFAYNEQFF,TGTGCCAGCAGTGAAGACTCAGGGTTTGCCTACAATGAGCAGTTCTTC
once,-,13,TRBJ2-1,TRBV27,CAIGRITYNEQFF,TGTGCCATTGGACGGATAACCTACAATGAGCAGTTCTTC
-,-,12,TRBJ2-1,TRBV6-2/TRBV6-3,CASTDHLREQFF,TGTGCCAGCACCGACCATCTCCGGGAGCAGTTCTTC
many,TRBD2,15,TRBJ2-7,TRBV6-2/TRBV6-3,CASSYSPSGLAEQYF,TGTGCCAGCAGTTACTCACCATCCGGACTAGCGGAGCAGTACTTC
few,-,13,TRBJ2-3,TRBV10-3,CAISGAEEDTQYF,TGTGCCATCAGTGGGGCAGAAGAAGATACGCAGTATTTT
-,-,16,TRBJ2-2,TRBV4-1,CASSQRTEWYTGELFF,TGCGCCAGCAGCCAACGGACAGAATGGTACACCGGGGAGCTGTTTTTT
-,TRBD1,15,TRBJ1-5,TRBV10-3,CAISPGQVQEQPQHF,TGTGCCATCAGTCCCGGACAGGTTCAGGAGCAGCCCCAGCATTTT
many,TRBD1,13,TRBJ1-1,TRBV25-1,CASSTQGDTEAFF,TGTGCCAGCAGTACACAGGGGGACACTGAAGCTTTCTTT
-,-,15,TRBJ2-7,TRBV28,CASSPSRDDSYEQYF,TGTGCCAGCAGTCCCTCCCGGGACGACTCCTACGAGCAGTACTTC
-,-,12,TRBJ1-2,TRBV12-3/TRBV12-4,CASSSDGGSYTF,TGTGCCAGCAGTTCGGATGGGGGAAGCTACACCTTC
-,TRBD1,15,TRBJ1-5,TRBV6-5,CASSCSGQVNQPQHF,TGTGCCAGCAGTTGCTCGGGACAGGTCAATCAGCCCCAGCATTTT